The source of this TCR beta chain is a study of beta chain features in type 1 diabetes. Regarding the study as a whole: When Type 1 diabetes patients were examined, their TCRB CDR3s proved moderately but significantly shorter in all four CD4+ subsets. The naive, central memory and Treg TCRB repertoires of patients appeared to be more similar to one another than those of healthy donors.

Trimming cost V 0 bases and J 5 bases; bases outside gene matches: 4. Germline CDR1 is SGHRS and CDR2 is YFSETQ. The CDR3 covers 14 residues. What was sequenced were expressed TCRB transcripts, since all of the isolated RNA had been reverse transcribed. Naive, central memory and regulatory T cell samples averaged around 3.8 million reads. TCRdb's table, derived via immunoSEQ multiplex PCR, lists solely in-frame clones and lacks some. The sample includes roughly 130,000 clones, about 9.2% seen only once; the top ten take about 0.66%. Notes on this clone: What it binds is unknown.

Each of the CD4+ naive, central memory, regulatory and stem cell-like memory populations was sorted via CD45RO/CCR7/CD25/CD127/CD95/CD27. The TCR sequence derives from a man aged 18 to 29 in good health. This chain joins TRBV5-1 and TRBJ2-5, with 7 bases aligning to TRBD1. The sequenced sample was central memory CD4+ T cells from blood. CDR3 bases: TGCGCCAGCAGCTTGGACGGCAGGGGGGAGACCCAGTACTTC. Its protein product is CASSLDGRGETQYF.